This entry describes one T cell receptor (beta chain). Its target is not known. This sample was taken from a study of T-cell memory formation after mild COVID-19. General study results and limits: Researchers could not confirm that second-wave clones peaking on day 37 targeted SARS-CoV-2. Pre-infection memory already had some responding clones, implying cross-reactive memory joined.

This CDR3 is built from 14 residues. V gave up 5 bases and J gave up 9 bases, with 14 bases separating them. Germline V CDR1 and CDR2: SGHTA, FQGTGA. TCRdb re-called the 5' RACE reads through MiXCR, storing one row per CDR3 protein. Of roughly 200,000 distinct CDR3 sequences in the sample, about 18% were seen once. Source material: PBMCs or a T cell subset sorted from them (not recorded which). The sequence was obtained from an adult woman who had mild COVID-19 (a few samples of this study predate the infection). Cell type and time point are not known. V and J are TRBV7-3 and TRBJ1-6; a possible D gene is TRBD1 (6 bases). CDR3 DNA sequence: TGTGCCAGCAGCCCTACAGGGAAGGGTTCACCCCTCCACTTT. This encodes CASSPTGKGSPLHF.